A single sample gave rise to the 3 T cell receptor beta chains below, sequenced in a study of vaccination effects on CD4 cells after COVID-19. The antigens of these receptors remain unknown. Method: immunoSEQ multiplex PCR; TCRdb's copy keeps in-frame clones and lacks some. The data hold 25,000 to 30,000 clones, with roughly 73% observed a single time. Expansion with viral peptide pools was applied to antigen-specific CD4+ T cells by the ViraFEST assay prior to sequencing. Isolating CD4+ T cells followed approximately 10 days of culture. Neither prior SARS-CoV-2 infection nor positive nucleocapsid antibodies were present in the vaccine recipients. The input for sequencing was CD4+ T cells from PBMCs cultured with HCoV-NL63 spike peptides, taken before COVID-19 vaccination. These receptor sequences come from a human donor who received a COVID-19 vaccine.

This chain connects TRBV11-3 to TRBJ2-3; TRBD2 matches 10 bases. Germline values: CDR1 SGHNT, CDR2 YENEEA. V shed 1 base, J shed 4 bases, and the junction held 8 bases outside the gene matches. The CDR3 sequence is 17 residues long. The CDR3 nucleotides read TGTGCCAGCAGCTTAGGATCGGTAGCGGGAGGCGCAGATACGCAGTATTTT. It encodes CASSLGSVAGGADTQYF. Together with reference TRBV11-3 and TRBJ2-3, the CDR3 gives the full variable domain: EAGVVQSPRYKIIEKKQPVAFWCNPISGHNTLYWYLQNLGQGPELLIRYENEEAVDDSQLPKDRFSAERLKGVDSTLKIQPAELGDSAVYLCASSLGSVAGGADTQYFGPGTRLTVL.

This chain connects TRBV6-5 to TRBJ2-7; D is possibly TRBD2 (6 bases). Per germline, CDR1 MNHEY and CDR2 SVGAGI. The CDR3 runs to 15 residues. The V and J ends lost 3 bases and 3 bases respectively, with 15 bases between them. CDR3: CASSYSAGYVYEQYF. DNA of the CDR3: TGTGCCAGCAGTTATTCGGCGGGATACGTCTACGAGCAGTACTTC.

The CDR3 sequence is CASRGNTGELFF. As DNA, the CDR3 is TGTGCCAGCAGGGGCAACACCGGGGAGCTGTTTTTT. V usage is TRBV2 and J usage is TRBJ2-2; D gene unclear. V lost 6 bases and J 2 bases, leaving 4 bases between the germline ends. Germline CDR1 and CDR2: SNHLY and FYNNEI. The CDR3 extends over 12 amino acids.